The 18 T cell receptor beta chains reported below all come from one sample, sequenced in a study of blood T cell repertoires in COVID-19. The protocol was immunoSEQ multiplex PCR, while the TCRdb copy is restricted to in-frame clones and leaves out a portion. Of about 140,000 clones listed, 88% are singletons. The specimen sequenced was peripheral blood. The receptors derive from a human donor with COVID-19, enrolled during active disease. The donor label of this sample is uncertain.

The chain couples TRBV29-1 to TRBJ1-2, with D unclear. The CDR3 runs to 14 residues. CDR1 is SQVTM and CDR2 is ANQGSEA in the germline V gene. With 3 bases removed from V and 4 bases from J, the gap between germline ends came to 15 bases. The CDR3 DNA follows: TGCAGCGTTGATGACGAGGGTGGTAGCTATGGCTACACCTTC. Protein: CSVDDEGGSYGYTF.

The chain employs TRBV23-1 and TRBJ2-2, with 9 positions matching TRBD1. TRBV23-1 is designated an ORF whose function remains uncertain. The CDR3 contains 14 residues. Unmatched junction bases numbered 4, after V lost 8 bases and J lost 3 bases. The CDR3 reads CASRGQGHTGELFF. CDR3 DNA: TGCGCCAGCCGGGGACAGGGACACACCGGGGAGCTGTTTTTT.

The chain has TRBV19 and TRBJ1-6; perhaps TRBD1 as D (5 bases). Germline CDR1 reads LNHDA; CDR2 reads SQIVND (reference sequence). The CDR3 spans 18 residues. The ends were cut back, 2 bases at V and 6 bases at J, with 20 bases in the middle. CDR3 loop: CASSIQQESRRFNSPLHF. In DNA, the CDR3 is TGTGCCAGTAGTATACAACAGGAGTCCCGCAGGTTTAATTCACCCCTCCACTTT.

This chain connects TRBV7-9 to TRBJ2-7, with 10 bases matching TRBD2. Germline V gene data show CDR1 as SEHNR and CDR2 as FQNEAQ (reference sequence). The CDR3 runs to 14 residues. Trimming at V came to 5 bases and at J to 3 bases, leaving 4 bases not matched to a gene. CDR3 sequence reads: CASSPGLAVYEQYF. Here the CDR3 DNA reads TGTGCCAGCAGCCCCGGACTAGCGGTCTACGAGCAGTACTTC.

In this sample, this clone turned up a few times. This chain joins TRBV19 and TRBJ2-3; D is possibly TRBD1 (6 bases). The germline gives CDR1 LNHDA, CDR2 SQIVND (reference sequence). The ends were cut back, 5 bases at V and 4 bases at J, with 13 bases in the middle. The CDR3 runs to 14 residues. The DNA of the CDR3 is TGTGCCAGTAGTCTAACGGGACACCCAGATACGCAGTATTTT. It encodes CASSLTGHPDTQYF.

This chain's CDR3 is CASSLTFDRTEAFF. The CDR3 DNA reads as TGTGCCAGCAGCTTAACATTTGACAGGACTGAAGCTTTCTTT. The J gene is TRBJ1-1, the V gene TRBV7-3; perhaps TRBD1 as D (6 bases). V shed 0 bases and J shed 5 bases, with 10 bases lying between them. Germline values: CDR1 SGHTA, CDR2 FQGTGA. The CDR3 runs to 14 residues. Using reference TRBV7-3 and TRBJ1-1 for the parts outside the CDR3, the full variable domain is GAGVSQTPSNKVTEKGKYVELRCDPISGHTALYWYRQSLGQGPEFLIYFQGTGAADDSGLPNDRFFAVRPEGSVSTLKIQRTERGDSAVYLCASSLTFDRTEAFFGQGTRLTVV.

V and J are TRBV6-5 and TRBJ1-1; 9 positions agree with TRBD1. With V trimmed by 6 bases and J by 10 bases, 15 bases remained unmatched. From germline, CDR1 is MNHEY and CDR2 SVGAGI. This CDR3 has 15 amino acids. DNA of the CDR3: TGTGCCAGCAGGATCGCCACAGGGGGCGGAGGGGGAGCTTTCTTT. It translates to CASRIATGGGGGAFF.

This clone appeared once. The chain carries TRBV2 and TRBJ2-5; D possibly corresponds to TRBD1 (6 bases). Germline CDR1 and CDR2: SNHLY and FYNNEI. Trimming cost V 2 bases and J 0 bases, with 10 bases left between them. The CDR3 covers 15 residues. CDR3 DNA sequence: TGTGCCAGCAGTGAACAGGGGACCCACCAAGAGACCCAGTACTTC. It is translated as CASSEQGTHQETQYF. The complete variable domain, with remaining parts taken from reference TRBV2 and TRBJ2-5, reads EPEVTQTPSHQVTQMGQEVILRCVPISNHLYFYWYRQILGQKVEFLVSFYNNEISEKSEIFDDQFSVERPDGSNFTLKIRSTKLEDSAMYFCASSEQGTHQETQYFGPGTRLLVL.

The CDR3 DNA sequence: TGCAGCGTTGACGGGGAGAACTATGGCTACACCTTC. Its translation is CSVDGENYGYTF. The chain employs TRBV29-1 and TRBJ1-2; D uncertain. Germline CDR1 and CDR2: SQVTM and ANQGSEA. This CDR3 has 12 residues. V lost 3 bases and J lost 2, with 7 bases in between.

The chain links TRBV4-1 to TRBJ2-1, with D perhaps matching TRBD2 (6 bases). There are 15 residues in the CDR3. Germline CDR1 reads MGHRA; CDR2 reads YSYEKL. V lost 4 bases and J lost 10, with 20 bases in between. The CDR3 DNA follows: TGCGCCAGCAGCCCCAAACCGGGGGAAGGTAGCGAGCAGTTCTTC. Its protein is CASSPKPGEGSEQFF.

The rearrangement uses TRBV10-2 and TRBJ1-1, with D possibly TRBD1 on 6 matching bases. The CDR3 contains 13 residues. V lost 6 bases and J 1 base, leaving 9 bases between the germline ends. Germline lookup yields CDR1 WSHSY and CDR2 SAAADI. CDR3 nucleotide sequence: TGCGCCAGCAGGGGGGGGGCGAACACTGAAGCTTTCTTT. Its protein is CASRGGANTEAFF.

This sequence joins TRBV19 and TRBJ1-1; unclear D gene. The CDR3 has 14 residues. V was shortened by 3 bases and J by 1 base, with 9 bases between the two germline ends. Germline values: CDR1 LNHDA, CDR2 SQIVND (reference sequence). The CDR3 DNA is TGTGCCAGTAGTATTCAGGTGGCGAACACTGAAGCTTTCTTT. Amino acids: CASSIQVANTEAFF. The whole variable domain, remainder taken from reference TRBV19 and TRBJ1-1, is DGGITQSPKYLFRKEGQNVTLSCEQNLNHDAMYWYRQDPGQGLRLIYYSQIVNDFQKGDIAEGYSVSREKKESFPLTVTSAQKNPTAFYLCASSIQVANTEAFFGQGTRLTVV.

The chain recombines TRBV5-1 with TRBJ1-4; a weak D match, TRBD1 (5 bases). V dropped 7 bases and J dropped 0 bases, with 28 bases sitting between them. Germline-derived CDR1 and CDR2 are SGHRS and YFSETQ. CDR3 length: 20 residues. DNA for the CDR3: TGCGCCAGCGCTTCAACAGGAGCAATTTTTACGACGGCAACTAATGAAAAACTGTTTTTT. This codes for CASASTGAIFTTATNEKLFF.

This clone showed up just a few times. The gene calls are TRBV2 and TRBJ1-5, with D possibly TRBD1 on 5 matching bases. CDR1 and CDR2 (germline): SNHLY, FYNNEI. V was shortened by 6 bases and J by 1 base, with 13 bases between the two germline ends. The CDR3 covers 15 residues. The DNA for the CDR3 is TGTGCCAGCAGCGGTCAAGGACAAAGCAATCAGCCCCAGCATTTT. It yields the protein CASSGQGQSNQPQHF.

A single count supports this clone. This chain uses TRBV2 with TRBJ2-2, with 7 bases matching TRBD1. CDR3 length equals 13 residues. After removal of 3 bases from V and 6 bases from J, the junction contained 1 base not matched to a gene. Germline V CDR1 and CDR2: SNHLY, FYNNEI. The CDR3 DNA follows: TGTGCCAGCAGTGATCAGGGGGCCGGGGAGCTGTTTTTT. This sequence encodes CASSDQGAGELFF.

The J gene is TRBJ2-6, the V gene TRBV9; D is undetermined. This CDR3 comprises 16 residues. Trimming took 4 bases from V and 0 from J, leaving 11 bases between them. CDR1 SGDLS and CDR2 YYNGEE come from the germline V gene. CDR3 protein: CASSPRLSSGANVLTF. The CDR3 DNA follows: TGTGCCAGCAGCCCAAGACTGTCCTCTGGGGCCAACGTCCTGACTTTC.

The V and J genes are TRBV6-5 and TRBJ2-3; TRBD2 is a possible D gene (6 bases). The germline CDR1 and CDR2 sequences are MNHEY and SVGAGI. This CDR3 is 15 amino acids long. Trimming took off 8 bases at V and 6 bases at J, with 21 bases between the two ends. The CDR3 region is CASSLWSGRGDTQYF. In DNA form, the CDR3 reads TGTGCCAGCTCCTTATGGTCCGGGAGAGGTGATACGCAGTATTTT.

V and J are TRBV28 and TRBJ1-1; the match to TRBD1 covers 7 bases. The CDR3 extends over 14 amino acids. CDR1 MDHEN and CDR2 SYDVKM come from the germline V gene. Trimming at V came to 7 bases and at J to 4 bases, leaving 9 bases not matched to a gene. The CDR3 DNA sequence: TGTGCCAGCAAACCACTTGACAGGGTCACTGAAGCTTTCTTT. Encoded protein: CASKPLDRVTEAFF.